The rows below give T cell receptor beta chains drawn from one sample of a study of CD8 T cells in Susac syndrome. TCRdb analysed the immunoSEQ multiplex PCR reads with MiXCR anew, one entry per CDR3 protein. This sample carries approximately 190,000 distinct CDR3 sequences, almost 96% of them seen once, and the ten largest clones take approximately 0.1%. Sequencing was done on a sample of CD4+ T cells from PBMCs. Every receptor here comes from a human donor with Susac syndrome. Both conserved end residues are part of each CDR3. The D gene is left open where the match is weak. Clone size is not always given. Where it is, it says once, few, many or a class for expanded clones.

CDR3 protein: CAWSHGQPQHF
CDR3 DNA: TGTGCCTGGAGTCACGGTCAGCCCCAGCATTTT
J gene: TRBJ1-5
D gene: NA
clone size: NA
V gene: TRBV30

CDR3 protein: CASSTRGGSYEQYF
CDR3 DNA: TGTGCCAGCAGCACTAGAGGGGGCTCCTACGAGCAGTACTTC
J gene: TRBJ2-7
D gene: NA
clone size: NA
V gene: TRBV28

CDR3 protein: CASSQTGGNTYGANVLTF
CDR3 DNA: TGTGCCAGCAGCCAGACAGGGGGAAATACTTATGGGGCCAACGTCCTGACTTTC
J gene: TRBJ2-6
D gene: TRBD1
clone size: once
V gene: TRBV6-1

CDR3 protein: CSVEVGLYEQYF
CDR3 DNA: TGCAGCGTTGAAGTAGGGCTTTACGAGCAGTACTTC
J gene: TRBJ2-7
D gene: NA
clone size: few
V gene: TRBV29-1

CDR3 protein: CAISESVGRTNEKLFF
CDR3 DNA: TGTGCCATCAGTGAGTCTGTGGGCAGAACTAATGAAAAACTGTTTTTT
J gene: TRBJ1-4
D gene: NA
clone size: NA
V gene: TRBV10-3

CDR3 protein: CASSLDRTEAFF
CDR3 DNA: TGTGCCAGCAGCCTAGACAGGACTGAAGCTTTCTTT
J gene: TRBJ1-1
D gene: NA
clone size: NA
V gene: TRBV7-2

CDR3 protein: CSVGTSGASDTQYF
CDR3 DNA: TGCAGCGTGGGGACTAGCGGGGCGTCAGATACGCAGTATTTT
J gene: TRBJ2-3
D gene: TRBD2
clone size: NA
V gene: TRBV29-1

CDR3 protein: CASSQVTVGGVTDTQYF
CDR3 DNA: TGTGCCAGCAGCCAAGTCACTGTAGGCGGGGTGACAGATACGCAGTATTTT
J gene: TRBJ2-3
D gene: NA
clone size: NA
V gene: TRBV3-1

CDR3 protein: CAWSMDRGSEAFF
CDR3 DNA: TGTGCCTGGTCCATGGACAGGGGGTCAGAAGCTTTCTTT
J gene: TRBJ1-1
D gene: TRBD1
clone size: NA
V gene: TRBV30

CDR3 protein: CATSDGGGLQETQYF
CDR3 DNA: TGTGCCACCAGTGATGGTGGGGGGTTACAAGAGACCCAGTACTTC
J gene: TRBJ2-5
D gene: NA
clone size: NA
V gene: TRBV24-1

CDR3 protein: CSVEGTYGYTF
CDR3 DNA: TGCAGCGTTGAAGGTACTTATGGCTACACCTTC
J gene: TRBJ1-2
D gene: NA
clone size: NA
V gene: TRBV29-1

CDR3 protein: CASSLRQRADTQYF
CDR3 DNA: TGTGCCAGCAGCTTACGACAGAGGGCAGATACGCAGTATTTT
J gene: TRBJ2-3
D gene: NA
clone size: NA
V gene: TRBV7-6

CDR3 protein: CASRRDSTPHEQYF
CDR3 DNA: TGTGCCAGCCGACGGGACAGCACCCCCCACGAGCAGTACTTC
J gene: TRBJ2-7
D gene: TRBD1
clone size: NA
V gene: TRBV7-2

CDR3 protein: CASSPATREKLFF
CDR3 DNA: TGTGCCAGCTCACCAGCGACACGTGAAAAACTGTTTTTT
J gene: TRBJ1-4
D gene: NA
clone size: NA
V gene: TRBV18

CDR3 protein: CATRPGTGEKETQYF
CDR3 DNA: TGTGCCACGCGCCCCGGGACAGGAGAAAAAGAGACCCAGTACTTC
J gene: TRBJ2-5
D gene: TRBD1
clone size: NA
V gene: TRBV18

CDR3 protein: CSARLGSTDTQYF
CDR3 DNA: TGCAGTGCTAGGCTGGGGAGCACAGATACGCAGTATTTT
J gene: TRBJ2-3
D gene: NA
clone size: NA
V gene: TRBV20-1

CDR3 protein: CASSFIRRTKNTEAFF
CDR3 DNA: TGTGCCAGCAGTTTCATCCGCCGGACGAAAAACACTGAAGCTTTCTTT
J gene: TRBJ1-1
D gene: NA
clone size: NA
V gene: TRBV27

CDR3 protein: CASSYDISGNTIYF
CDR3 DNA: TGCGCCAGCAGCTACGACATCTCTGGAAACACCATATATTTT
J gene: TRBJ1-3
D gene: NA
clone size: NA
V gene: TRBV5-1

CDR3 protein: CASSPGLDTEAFF
CDR3 DNA: TGTGCCAGCTCACCAGGATTGGACACTGAAGCTTTCTTT
J gene: TRBJ1-1
D gene: NA
clone size: NA
V gene: TRBV18

CDR3 protein: CASSLRTGKVLGEQFF
CDR3 DNA: TGCGCCAGCAGCCTGAGGACAGGGAAAGTACTCGGTGAGCAGTTCTTC
J gene: TRBJ2-1
D gene: TRBD1
clone size: NA
V gene: TRBV5-1

CDR3 protein: CASSQDAPSQYF
CDR3 DNA: TGTGCCAGCAGCCAAGATGCCCCCTCCCAGTACTTC
J gene: TRBJ2-5
D gene: NA
clone size: NA
V gene: TRBV14

CDR3 protein: CASSHALRGPGPNTEAFF
CDR3 DNA: TGTGCCAGCAGCCACGCTCTCCGGGGCCCAGGTCCGAACACTGAAGCTTTCTTT
J gene: TRBJ1-1
D gene: NA
clone size: NA
V gene: TRBV3-1

CDR3 protein: CASSPTADGETQYF
CDR3 DNA: TGCGCCAGCAGCCCGACAGCAGACGGGGAGACCCAGTACTTC
J gene: TRBJ2-5
D gene: NA
clone size: once
V gene: TRBV23-1

CDR3 protein: CASSHGAQQETQYF
CDR3 DNA: TGTGCCAGCTCCCACGGGGCGCAACAAGAGACCCAGTACTTC
J gene: TRBJ2-5
D gene: NA
clone size: NA
V gene: TRBV18

CDR3 protein: CATALDGGMYQETQYF
CDR3 DNA: TGTGCCACAGCGCTAGACGGGGGGATGTACCAAGAGACCCAGTACTTC
J gene: TRBJ2-5
D gene: TRBD2
clone size: NA
V gene: TRBV6-1

CDR3 protein: CATSRDIREQETQYF
CDR3 DNA: TGTGCCACCAGCAGAGATATTCGAGAGCAAGAGACCCAGTACTTC
J gene: TRBJ2-5
D gene: NA
clone size: once
V gene: TRBV15

CDR3 protein: CASSQSGRVVADTQYF
CDR3 DNA: TGCGCCAGCAGTCAATCGGGCAGGGTTGTTGCAGATACGCAGTATTTT
J gene: TRBJ2-3
D gene: NA
clone size: NA
V gene: TRBV23-1

CDR3 protein: CATSVSSGGANVETQYF
CDR3 DNA: TGTGCCACCAGTGTCTCTAGCGGGGGGGCTAACGTAGAGACCCAGTACTTC
J gene: TRBJ2-5
D gene: TRBD2
clone size: NA
V gene: TRBV24-1

CDR3 protein: CATAIGTQIYEQYF
CDR3 DNA: TGTGCCACTGCAATCGGGACTCAGATTTACGAGCAGTACTTC
J gene: TRBJ2-7
D gene: NA
clone size: NA
V gene: TRBV12-3/TRBV12-4

CDR3 protein: CASTQVGGSQPQHF
CDR3 DNA: TGTGCCAGCACCCAAGTCGGGGGATCGCAGCCCCAGCATTTT
J gene: TRBJ1-5
D gene: NA
clone size: NA
V gene: TRBV6-2/TRBV6-3

CDR3 protein: CSAGITGGRYNEQFF
CDR3 DNA: TGCAGCGCAGGAATTACGGGGGGCAGGTACAATGAGCAGTTCTTC
J gene: TRBJ2-1
D gene: NA
clone size: NA
V gene: TRBV29-1

CDR3 protein: CSARELPGELFF
CDR3 DNA: TGCAGTGCTAGAGAACTGCCCGGGGAGCTGTTTTTT
J gene: TRBJ2-2
D gene: NA
clone size: once
V gene: TRBV20-1

CDR3 protein: CASSFFSGGTGKNIQYF
CDR3 DNA: TGTGCCAGCAGCTTTTTTTCTGGGGGGACTGGCAAAAACATTCAGTACTTC
J gene: TRBJ2-4
D gene: NA
clone size: NA
V gene: TRBV11-2

CDR3 protein: CASSFGSEAYEQYF
CDR3 DNA: TGTGCCAGCAGCTTTGGGTCCGAGGCCTACGAGCAGTACTTC
J gene: TRBJ2-7
D gene: NA
clone size: NA
V gene: TRBV7-8

CDR3 protein: CASSGTGYEQYF
CDR3 DNA: TGTGCCAGCAGCGGGACGGGCTACGAGCAGTACTTC
J gene: TRBJ2-7
D gene: NA
clone size: NA
V gene: TRBV7-2

CDR3 protein: CASSVVPTADGNTIYF
CDR3 DNA: TGTGCCAGCAGCGTAGTTCCGACAGCAGACGGAAACACCATATATTTT
J gene: TRBJ1-3
D gene: NA
clone size: NA
V gene: TRBV9

CDR3 protein: CSARVQGLANQPQHF
CDR3 DNA: TGCAGTGCTAGGGTACAGGGACTAGCGAATCAGCCCCAGCATTTT
J gene: TRBJ1-5
D gene: NA
clone size: once
V gene: TRBV20-1

CDR3 protein: CATSRDLGMAKNIQYF
CDR3 DNA: TGTGCCACCAGCAGAGATCTGGGGATGGCCAAAAACATTCAGTACTTC
J gene: TRBJ2-4
D gene: NA
clone size: NA
V gene: TRBV15

CDR3 protein: CASSLGERRTQYF
CDR3 DNA: TGTGCCAGCAGCTTAGGGGAGCGACGGACCCAGTACTTC
J gene: TRBJ2-5
D gene: NA
clone size: NA
V gene: TRBV7-6

CDR3 protein: CASSGDRDGLTEAFF
CDR3 DNA: TGCGCCAGCAGCGGGGACAGGGACGGGCTCACTGAAGCTTTCTTT
J gene: TRBJ1-1
D gene: TRBD1
clone size: NA
V gene: TRBV5-1

CDR3 protein: CSAIKGANEQYF
CDR3 DNA: TGCAGTGCTATTAAGGGGGCGAACGAGCAGTACTTC
J gene: TRBJ2-7
D gene: TRBD1
clone size: few
V gene: TRBV20-1

CDR3 protein: CASSPQGNSNQPQHF
CDR3 DNA: TGTGCCAGCAGCCCCCAGGGGAATAGCAATCAGCCCCAGCATTTT
J gene: TRBJ1-5
D gene: NA
clone size: NA
V gene: TRBV12-3/TRBV12-4